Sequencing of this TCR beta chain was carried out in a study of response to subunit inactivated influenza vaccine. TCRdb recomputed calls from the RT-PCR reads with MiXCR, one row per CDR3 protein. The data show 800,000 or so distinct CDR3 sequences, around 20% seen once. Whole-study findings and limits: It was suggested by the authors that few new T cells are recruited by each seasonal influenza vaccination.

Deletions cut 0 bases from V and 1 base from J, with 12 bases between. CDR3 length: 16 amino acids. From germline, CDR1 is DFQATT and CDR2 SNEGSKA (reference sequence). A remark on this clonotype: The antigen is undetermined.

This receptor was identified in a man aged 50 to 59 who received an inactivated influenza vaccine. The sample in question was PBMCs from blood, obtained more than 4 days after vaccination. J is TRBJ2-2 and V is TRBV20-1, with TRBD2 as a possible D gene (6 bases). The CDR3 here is CSARDAGSGNTGELFF. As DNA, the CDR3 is TGCAGTGCTAGAGATGCGGGTAGCGGGAACACCGGGGAGCTGTTTTTT.